This passage covers 27 T cell receptor beta chains from one sample sequenced in a study of CD8 T cells in ankylosing spondylitis. General study findings and limits: One TCR beta motif, made up of fewer than 10 highly homologous variants, appeared characteristic of ankylosing spondylitis blood.

One entry per CDR3 protein, called by TCRdb with MiXCR from the 5' RACE reads. The sample carries some 840,000 distinct CDR3 sequences, about 11% recorded once. Which antigens these TCRs recognize remains unknown. The sequenced sample was blood, either unsorted or a sorted T cell fraction (not recorded which). These receptors were taken from a male donor with ankylosing spondylitis.

This rearrangement joins TRBV7-2 to TRBJ1-6; perhaps TRBD1 as D (5 bases). V was shortened by 2 bases and J by 6 bases, with 11 bases between the two germline ends. The CDR3 covers 15 residues. Germline-derived CDR1 and CDR2 are SGHTA and FQGNSA. The CDR3 here is CASSLYRGPNSPLHF. The CDR3 DNA reads TGTGCCAGCAGCTTATATCGGGGACCTAATTCACCCCTCCACTTT.

This clonotype was picked up a small number of times. This chain joins TRBV12-3 or TRBV12-4 and TRBJ2-1; TRBD1 agrees at 10 bases. V was clipped by 6 bases and J by 5 bases; unmatched bases: 10. The CDR3 is made up of 16 amino acids. The CDR3 here is CASSPGDRGSNNEQFF. Here the CDR3 DNA reads TGTGCCAGCAGCCCCGGGGACAGGGGATCGAACAATGAGCAGTTCTTC.

The sample holds many counts of this clonotype. The rearrangement links TRBV20-1 to TRBJ2-3; unclear D gene. The CDR3 is made up of 13 amino acids. Germline CDR1 is DFQATT and CDR2 is SNEGSKA (reference sequence). The V gene lost 4 bases and the J gene lost 1 base, with 9 bases spanning the gap. CDR3 sequence (DNA): TGCAGTGCTATGACGCCCGGCACAGATACGCAGTATTTT. Translation: CSAMTPGTDTQYF.

This chain connects TRBV5-1 to TRBJ2-2; D is unresolved. V was shortened by 3 bases and J by 5 bases, with 11 bases between the two germline ends. The V gene's germline CDR1 is SGHRS and CDR2 YFSETQ. This CDR3 comprises 14 residues. The CDR3 region is CASSYPIGTGELFF. The CDR3 region has the DNA TGCGCCAGCAGCTACCCGATCGGTACCGGGGAGCTGTTTTTT.

On this clonotype itself: This may come from a read error, since a much larger clone is one base off. This CDR3 is CSASLWNTEAFF. CDR3 bases: TGCAGTGCTAGTCTCTGGAACACTGAAGCTTTCTTT. V gene TRBV20-1 combines with J gene TRBJ1-1; D call uncertain. V was pared by 3 bases and J by 1 base, with 6 bases between. The CDR3 is 12 amino acids. CDR1 is DFQATT, CDR2 SNEGSKA, per germline (reference sequence).

The chain employs TRBV29-1 and TRBJ2-1; no reliable D call. CDR1 and CDR2 (germline): SQVTM, ANQGSEA. Trimming cost V 6 bases and J 2 bases, with 17 bases left between them. CDR3 size: 15 residues. CDR3 coding DNA: TGCAGCGTCAAAACCCCGGGTCGCGCCTACAATGAGCAGTTCTTC. Its translation: CSVKTPGRAYNEQFF.

The CDR3 DNA follows: TGCGCCAGCAGCCCGGAGGCGTCTAATTCACCCCTCCACTTT. Protein sequence: CASSPEASNSPLHF. This chain uses TRBV5-1 with TRBJ1-6; D is ambiguous. This CDR3 is 14 amino acids long. CDR1 and CDR2 (germline): SGHRS, YFSETQ. The V end was cut by 4 bases, the J end by 6 bases, with 11 bases between. Full variable domain (missing parts from reference TRBV5-1 and TRBJ1-6): KAGVTQTPRYLIKTRGQQVTLSCSPISGHRSVSWYQQTPGQGLQFLFEYFSETQRNKGNFPGRFSGRQFSNSRSEMNVSTLELGDSALYLCASSPEASNSPLHFGNGTRLTVT.

The chain recombines TRBV4-2 with TRBJ1-1; D may be TRBD1 (5 bases). The germline V gene has CDR1 LGHNA and CDR2 YNFKEQ. The CDR3 has 17 amino acids. Trimming took off 0 bases at V and 4 bases at J, with 18 bases between the two ends. CDR3 sequence reads: CASSQDLPGEAVTEAFF. The CDR3 nucleotides read TGTGCCAGCAGCCAAGATCTGCCGGGGGAGGCGGTCACTGAAGCTTTCTTT.

This clonotype appeared a few times. The V call is TRBV2, the J call TRBJ2-6; TRBD1 is a possible D gene (5 bases). The V end lost 6 bases, the J end lost 0 bases, and 12 bases lay between the germline ends. The CDR3 extends over 16 amino acids. CDR1 and CDR2 (germline): SNHLY, FYNNEI. This CDR3 is CASSAQVNSGANVLTF. In nucleotides, the CDR3 is TGTGCCAGCAGCGCACAGGTCAACTCTGGGGCCAACGTCCTGACTTTC.

Only a few counts were recorded for this clonotype. This chain connects TRBV5-6 to TRBJ2-7, with 10 bases identical to TRBD1. Germline-derived CDR1 and CDR2 are SGHDT and YYEEEE. The CDR3 is 14 amino acids. J was trimmed by 6 bases and V by 3 bases; bases with no gene match: 6. For the CDR3, the DNA is TGTGCCAGCAGCTGGGACAGGGGATCCGGCGAGCAGTACTTC. Amino acids: CASSWDRGSGEQYF.

This sequence joins TRBV12-3 or TRBV12-4 and TRBJ1-1; 7 nucleotides agree with TRBD1. This CDR3 is built from 13 residues. Germline trimming cut 8 bases from V and 4 bases from J; bases unmatched to any gene: 7. CDR3: CASGIQGSTEAFF. Here the CDR3 DNA reads TGTGCCAGCGGAATACAGGGGTCCACTGAAGCTTTCTTT.

This clonotype was seen a few times. The chain links TRBV7-2 to TRBJ2-1; unclear D gene. The CDR3 extends over 15 amino acids. V lost 2 bases to trimming and J lost 8 bases, with 16 bases between them. The germline V gene has CDR1 SGHTA and CDR2 FQGNSA. CDR3 coding DNA: TGTGCCAGCAGCTTAACAGCGAATGGGCGCTATGAGCAGTTCTTC. Translation: CASSLTANGRYEQFF.

Ten or more counts support this clonotype. V usage is TRBV12-3 or TRBV12-4 and J usage is TRBJ1-5; 7 positions agree with TRBD1. The length of the CDR3 is 13 residues. V shed 6 bases and J 5 bases; nucleotides not matched to a gene: 4. In DNA, the CDR3 is TGTGCCAGCAGCCTACAGGGGCATCAGCCCCAGCATTTT. Protein: CASSLQGHQPQHF.

The chain uses TRBV18 and TRBJ2-1; 9 nucleotides match TRBD2. V lost 1 base to trimming and J lost 5 bases; unmatched junction nucleotides: 6. The V gene's germline CDR1 is KGHSH and CDR2 LQKENI. This CDR3 is 16 amino acids long. CDR3 nucleotides: TGTGCCAGCTCACCACTTGCGCTAGCGGGGAACAATGAGCAGTTCTTC. This sequence encodes CASSPLALAGNNEQFF. The full variable domain, its missing parts supplied by reference TRBV18 and TRBJ2-1, is NAGVMQNPRHLVRRRGQEARLRCSPMKGHSHVYWYRQLPEEGLKFMVYLQKENIIDESGMPKERFSAEFPKEGPSILRIQQVVRGDSAAYFCASSPLALAGNNEQFFGPGTRLTVL.

The chain recombines TRBV29-1 with TRBJ2-1; 12 positions match TRBD2. Germline CDR1 reads SQVTM; CDR2 reads ANQGSEA. The CDR3 is 17 residues long. Trimming at V came to 8 bases and at J to 4 bases, leaving 15 bases not matched to a gene. CDR3 loop: CSIFSTSGGLNYNEQFF. The CDR3 bases are TGCAGCATTTTTTCGACTAGCGGGGGCCTAAATTACAATGAGCAGTTCTTC.

This clonotype was detected once. The J gene is TRBJ1-4, the V gene TRBV6-6; 7 bases are a match to TRBD1. The V segment lost 0 bases and the J segment 13 bases; nucleotides outside the gene matches: 2. The CDR3 spans 12 residues. Per the germline V gene, CDR1 is MNHNY and CDR2 is SVGAGI (reference sequence). Written as DNA, the CDR3 is TGTGCCAGCAGTTACTCGCCAGGGGGACTGTTTTTT. It yields the protein CASSYSPGGLFF.

This clonotype was picked up a small number of times. V gene TRBV29-1 combines with J gene TRBJ2-7; D is possibly TRBD1 (6 bases). Looked up from germline, CDR1 is SQVTM and CDR2 is ANQGSEA. Trimming stripped 3 bases from V and 5 bases from J, with 14 bases between. There are 13 residues in the CDR3. The CDR3 region is CSVDQGHRDEQYF. CDR3 nucleotide sequence: TGCAGCGTTGACCAGGGACATAGGGACGAGCAGTACTTC.

This chain joins TRBV30 and TRBJ2-1, with 12 bases aligning to TRBD2. V shed 3 bases, J shed 9 bases, and the junction held 9 bases outside the gene matches. The germline V gene encodes CDR1 GTSNPN and CDR2 SVGIG (reference sequence). The CDR3 length is 15 residues. The CDR3 region is CAWSSLAGGPSEQFF. CDR3 nucleotide sequence: TGTGCCTGGAGCTCCCTAGCGGGAGGGCCCTCTGAGCAGTTCTTC.

The CDR3 coding sequence is TGTGCCAGCTCCCGCCTTCCCTTGACAGGGAGAGGATACAATGAGCAGTTCTTC. This translates into CASSRLPLTGRGYNEQFF. The chain joins TRBV18 to TRBJ2-1; TRBD1 aligns across 7 bases. Losses at the gene ends were 6 bases for V and 4 bases for J; bases not matched to a gene: 18. Germline V CDR1 and CDR2: KGHSH, LQKENI. The CDR3 is 18 amino acids.

This rearrangement joins TRBV4-3 to TRBJ2-7; 9 nucleotides agree with TRBD1. The CDR3 is made up of 14 amino acids. Trimming took 1 base from V and 7 from J; bases not matched to a gene: 5. The germline gives CDR1 LGHNA, CDR2 YSLEER. The CDR3 bases are TGCGCCAGCAGCCAAGGGACAGGGGCCTCTGAGCAGTACTTC. It yields the protein CASSQGTGASEQYF.

This clonotype came up a few times. This chain uses TRBV20-1 with TRBJ1-6; D might be TRBD1 (6 bases). V lost 5 bases and J 5 bases, leaving 13 bases between the germline ends. This CDR3 contains 14 residues. From germline, CDR1 is DFQATT and CDR2 SNEGSKA (reference sequence). The CDR3 nucleotides are TGCAGTGCTCCGCGGGACACTAATAATTCACCCCTCCACTTT. Translation gives CSAPRDTNNSPLHF.

This clonotype has a count of ten or more. The chain carries TRBV5-1 and TRBJ1-1; TRBD1 aligns across 7 bases. The germline V gene has CDR1 SGHRS and CDR2 YFSETQ. The CDR3 spans 18 residues. V was pared by 0 bases and J by 0 bases, with 11 bases of the junction left unmatched. The CDR3 reads CASSLAYRGMWMNTEAFF. The CDR3 coding sequence is TGCGCCAGCAGCTTGGCCTACAGGGGAATGTGGATGAACACTGAAGCTTTCTTT.

Many counts were recorded for this clonotype. The genes are TRBV7-2 and TRBJ2-1; 8 bases line up with TRBD2. The CDR3 is made up of 15 amino acids. Unmatched junction bases numbered 10, after V lost 5 bases and J lost 7 bases. Germline CDR1 reads SGHTA; CDR2 reads FQGNSA. CDR3 protein: CASSPPGGSGNEQFF. The CDR3 nucleotides are TGTGCCAGCAGCCCTCCGGGAGGGAGTGGTAATGAGCAGTTCTTC.

This clonotype was detected many times. The chain links TRBV5-1 to TRBJ2-7; 10 nucleotides align to TRBD1. Germline V lookup: CDR1 SGHRS, CDR2 YFSETQ. This CDR3 has 14 amino acids. V was pared by 4 bases and J by 5 bases, with 6 bases of the junction left unmatched. The CDR3 sequence is CASSRTGGSNEQYF. As DNA, the CDR3 is TGCGCCAGCAGCCGGACAGGGGGGAGCAACGAGCAGTACTTC.

In this sample, this clonotype turned up many times. The CDR3 coding sequence is TGCGCCAGCAGCCATCCCACGGGAGTAGAGCAGTACTTC. It yields the protein CASSHPTGVEQYF. The V gene is TRBV4-1, the J gene TRBJ2-7; tentative D call: TRBD2 (6 bases). Germline CDR1 is MGHRA and CDR2 is YSYEKL. The CDR3 is 13 residues long. V was cut by 3 bases and J by 7 bases, with 13 bases left in between.

This chain uses TRBV11-2 with TRBJ2-7, with unresolved D. This CDR3 is built from 13 residues. CDR1 SGHAT and CDR2 FQNNGV come from the germline V gene. The ends were cut back, 3 bases at V and 0 bases at J, with 6 bases in the middle. CDR3 region: CASSLMNSYEQYF. As DNA, the CDR3 is TGTGCCAGCAGCTTGATGAACTCCTACGAGCAGTACTTC.

J is TRBJ1-5 and V is TRBV20-1; no clear D gene. This CDR3 is built from 12 residues. Germline CDR1 DFQATT, CDR2 SNEGSKA (reference sequence). The V and J ends lost 5 bases and 7 bases respectively, with 12 bases between them. The CDR3 here is CSAHRLGQPQHF. CDR3 in DNA: TGCAGTGCTCACCGCTTAGGACAGCCCCAGCATTTT.